This passage covers 9 T cell receptor beta chains from one sample sequenced in a study of blood T cell repertoires in COVID-19. The repertoire was sequenced with immunoSEQ multiplex PCR; TCRdb's copy has only in-frame clones and lacks some. The table has around 140,000 clones, approximately 84% seen once; the top ten hold about 2%. The sample taken for sequencing was peripheral blood. The source of these receptors is a woman aged 55-75 years with acute or convalescent COVID-19.

The CDR3 DNA sequence: TGCGCCAGCGGACAGCCTGAACGCAATCAGCCCCAGCATTTT. Its translation: CASGQPERNQPQHF. The V gene is TRBV23-1, the J gene TRBJ1-5; a weak D match, TRBD1 (6 bases). TRBV23-1 is filed as an ORF, its function uncertain. The length of the CDR3 is 14 residues. The V end was cut by 8 bases, the J end by 2 bases, with 13 bases between.

V usage is TRBV25-1 and J usage is TRBJ2-1; TRBD2 aligns across 9 bases. Trimming at V came to 1 base and at J to 8 bases, leaving 6 bases not matched to a gene. Per germline, CDR1 MGHDK and CDR2 SYGVNS. CDR3 length equals 15 residues. The CDR3 reads CASSEFSSGNYEQFF. CDR3 in DNA: TGTGCCAGCAGTGAATTTTCTAGCGGGAACTATGAGCAGTTCTTC.

This clone was counted between two and nine times. The chain recombines TRBV21-1 with TRBJ2-1; TRBD2 is the table's D call and was not checked against the DNA. TRBV21-1 is reported as a pseudogene. The CDR3 is made up of 16 amino acids. Here the CDR3 reads CASSKLAPSSYNEQFF. The CDR3 DNA is TGTGCCAGCAGTAAATTAGCGCCGAGCTCCTACAATGAGCAGTTCTTC.

This rearrangement joins TRBV28 to TRBJ2-7; D unresolved. The CDR3 contains 12 residues. Trimming took off 5 bases at V and 0 bases at J, with 5 bases between the two ends. In germline, CDR1 is MDHEN, CDR2 SYDVKM. CDR3: CASSGGSYEQYF. CDR3 bases: TGTGCCAGCAGTGGCGGCTCCTACGAGCAGTACTTC.

The chain uses TRBV14 and TRBJ2-2; tentative D call: TRBD1 (5 bases). The CDR3 spans 16 residues. Germline-derived CDR1 and CDR2 are SGHDN and FVKESK. Between the trimmed V and J ends, which lost 4 bases and 5 bases, there was a span of 17 bases. The chain's CDR3 is CASSLLPSQGTGELFF. The CDR3 bases are TGTGCCAGCAGCCTTCTCCCAAGCCAGGGTACCGGGGAGCTGTTTTTT.

This sequence joins TRBV19 and TRBJ2-7; no reliable D call. V lost 6 bases to trimming and J lost 2 bases, with 11 bases between them. Germline CDR1 and CDR2: LNHDA and SQIVND (reference sequence). This CDR3 contains 13 residues. CDR3 sequence reads: CASSSTVPYEQYF. The DNA of the CDR3 is TGTGCCAGTAGCTCAACAGTGCCCTACGAGCAGTACTTC.

V usage is TRBV7-9 and J usage is TRBJ1-2; D not resolved. CDR1 and CDR2 from the germline V gene are SEHNR and FQNEAQ (reference sequence). The CDR3 spans 16 residues. V shed 0 bases and J shed 4 bases, with 15 bases lying between them. For the CDR3, the DNA is TGTGCCAGCAGCTTAGCGCCGGACTTCGTGATCTATGGCTACACCTTC. Translating gives CASSLAPDFVIYGYTF.

On this clone: It is unclear where the CDR3 begins or ends on the DNA, so no DNA is shown, and the CDR3 is as TCRdb lists it. CDR3 protein: CASSYTVGQGAINHF. This chain joins TRBV11-2 and TRBJ2-7; no DNA check was done on the table's D call, TRBD1. The CDR3 is 15 residues long, counting both termini. The germline V gene encodes CDR1 SGHAT and CDR2 FQNNGV.

The chain joins TRBV25-1 to TRBJ1-5, with D unclear. Germline V gene sequence: CDR1 MGHDK, CDR2 SYGVNS. Trimming stripped 5 bases from V and 3 bases from J, with 11 bases between. The CDR3 extends over 14 amino acids. CDR3 DNA: TGTGCCAGCAGTCCCCAGGAGGACAATCAGCCCCAGCATTTT. Its protein is CASSPQEDNQPQHF.